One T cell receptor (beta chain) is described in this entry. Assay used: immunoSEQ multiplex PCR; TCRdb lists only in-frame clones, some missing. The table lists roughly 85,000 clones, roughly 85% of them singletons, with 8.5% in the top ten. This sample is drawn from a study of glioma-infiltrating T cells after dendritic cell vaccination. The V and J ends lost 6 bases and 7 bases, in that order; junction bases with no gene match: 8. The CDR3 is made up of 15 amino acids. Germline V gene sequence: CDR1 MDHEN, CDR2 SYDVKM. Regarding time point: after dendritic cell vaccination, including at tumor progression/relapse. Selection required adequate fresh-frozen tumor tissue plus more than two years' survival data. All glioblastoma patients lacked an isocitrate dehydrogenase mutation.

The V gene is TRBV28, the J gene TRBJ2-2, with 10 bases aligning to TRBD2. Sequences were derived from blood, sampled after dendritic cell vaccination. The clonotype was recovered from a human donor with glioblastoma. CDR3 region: CASRYSGRRNGELFF. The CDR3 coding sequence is TGTGCCAGCAGATATAGCGGGAGGAGGAACGGGGAGCTGTTTTTT.